The 11 T cell receptor beta chains listed next were all sequenced from one sample in a study of human T cells and chemical hapten exposure. This sample's time point: pre-sensitization, week 0. As for treatment: therapeutic diphenylcyclopropenone sensitization with weekly scalp DPC. TCRdb re-analysed the RACE reads in MiXCR, keeping a single row per CDR3 protein. The data contain a few hundred thousand distinct CDR3 sequences, approximately 8.4% of them singletons. The material sequenced was whole blood, taken in connection with sensitization to the hapten diphenylcyclopropenone (DPC). The receptors derive from a woman aged 40 to 55 with alopecia areata. Some clones in this sample may be carry-over from other donors' samples.

In its sample, this clonotype was seen a few times. V is TRBV28 and J is TRBJ2-1; TRBD1 is a possible D gene (5 bases). V lost 7 bases and J lost 1, with 11 bases in between. CDR3 length: 14 residues. CDR1 and CDR2 (germline): MDHEN, SYDVKM. The CDR3 DNA is TGTGCCAGCAAAATAGGGGATTCCTACAATGAGCAGTTCTTC. Protein sequence: CASKIGDSYNEQFF.

The chain uses TRBV20-1 and TRBJ1-4; D not certain. This CDR3 has 13 amino acids. V lost 5 bases, J lost 2 bases, and 9 bases lay in between. Per the germline V gene, CDR1 is DFQATT and CDR2 is SNEGSKA (reference sequence). The CDR3 region is CSAHRVTNEKLFF. The CDR3 DNA sequence: TGCAGTGCTCACCGGGTCACTAATGAAAAACTGTTTTTT.

The sample holds a few counts of this clonotype. The gene calls are TRBV7-8 and TRBJ1-2; a weak D match, TRBD1 (6 bases). Germline V lookup: CDR1 SGHVS, CDR2 FQNEAQ. The CDR3 spans 14 residues. V was cut by 5 bases and J by 6 bases, with 16 bases left in between. CDR3 region: CASSLYDRPDGYTF. CDR3 bases: TGTGCCAGCAGCCTCTACGACAGGCCGGATGGCTACACCTTC.

The rearrangement joins TRBV6-2 or TRBV6-3 to TRBJ1-5, with D tentatively TRBD1 (6 bases). CDR3 size: 14 residues. V was cut by 2 bases and J by 10 bases, with 15 bases left in between. Germline CDR1 is MNHEY and CDR2 is SVGEGT. The CDR3 coding sequence is TGTGCCAGCAGTTACGGGACACCCGTAAAACCCCAGCATTTT. Translated, it gives CASSYGTPVKPQHF.

The gene calls are TRBV27 and TRBJ1-5, with unresolved D. Per germline, CDR1 MNHEY and CDR2 SMNVEV (reference sequence). Trimming pared 6 bases from V and 5 bases from J, leaving 11 bases between. This CDR3 has 13 amino acids. The CDR3, as DNA: TGTGCCAGCAGCCGAGGACGGGATCAGCCCCAGCATTTT. It specifies CASSRGRDQPQHF.

This clonotype has just a few counts. The chain links TRBV6-6 to TRBJ2-2; D is unclear. CDR3 length equals 15 residues. Germline V CDR1 and CDR2: MNHNY, SVGAGI (reference sequence). V gave up 7 bases and J gave up 6 bases, with 18 bases separating them. DNA of the CDR3: TGTGCCAGCATTCCATCCCAAGGGTTCTCCGGGGAGCTGTTTTTT. Protein sequence: CASIPSQGFSGELFF.

There are a few counts of this clonotype. V and J are TRBV18 and TRBJ2-2, with D perhaps TRBD1 or TRBD2 (5 bases each). The CDR3 is made up of 16 amino acids. V was cut by 3 bases and J by 0 bases, with 11 bases left in between. Germline CDR1 reads KGHSH; CDR2 reads LQKENI. The CDR3 DNA sequence: TGTGCCAGCTCACCTGTCGGGGCGACGAACACCGGGGAGCTGTTTTTT. It specifies CASSPVGATNTGELFF.

The rearrangement links TRBV7-2 to TRBJ1-1; D unclear. CDR3 length: 15 residues. Trimming shortened V by 5 bases and J by 1 base, and 14 bases separated the two germline ends. Germline V gene data show CDR1 as SGHTA and CDR2 as FQGNSA. CDR3 nucleotides: TGTGCCAGCAGCCCGCAAGCAGCGACGAACACTGAAGCTTTCTTT. Translating it yields CASSPQAATNTEAFF.

This chain connects TRBV29-1 to TRBJ2-2; D is perhaps TRBD1 (6 bases). Per germline, CDR1 SQVTM and CDR2 ANQGSEA. The length of the CDR3 is 13 residues. V gave up 6 bases and J gave up 2 bases, with 10 bases separating them. The DNA of the CDR3 is TGCAGCGTCAACAGGGCCAACACCGGGGAGCTGTTTTTT. Translating gives CSVNRANTGELFF.

This rearrangement joins TRBV4-3 to TRBJ1-5, with D perhaps matching TRBD1 (5 bases). This CDR3 contains 15 residues. V was trimmed by 0 bases and J by 7 bases, leaving 13 bases between them. CDR1 and CDR2 (germline): LGHNA, YSLEER. The CDR3 DNA follows: TGCGCCAGCAGCCAAGAGAGGCAGGGCGGGCAGCCCCAGCATTTT. Protein product: CASSQERQGGQPQHF.

The chain joins TRBV6-2 or TRBV6-3 to TRBJ2-7, with TRBD1 identical over 11 bases. V lost 6 bases to trimming and J lost 3 bases; unmatched junction nucleotides: 7. This CDR3 has 15 amino acids. Germline V gene data show CDR1 as MNHEY and CDR2 as SVGEGT. DNA of the CDR3: TGTGCCAGCAGCCACCTGGGGACAGGGGGCTACGAGCAGTACTTC. It specifies CASSHLGTGGYEQYF.